Below, 14 T cell receptor beta chains from the same sample are listed, as sequenced in a study of blood T cells in healthy people across ages. With a J-beta primer mix and a sample-barcoded 5' primer, a second PCR ran about 7 to 12 cycles. TCRdb reprocessed the 5' RACE reads with MiXCR, giving one entry per CDR3 protein. The sample has some 640,000 distinct CDR3 sequences; around half are singletons. Sequencing input: blood. The receptor set was obtained from a woman aged 60 to 75 in good health.

The chain is built from TRBV20-1 and TRBJ2-5, with a tentative D call TRBD2 (7 bases). The CDR3 length is 12 residues. Looked up from germline, CDR1 is DFQATT and CDR2 is SNEGSKA (reference sequence). The ends were cut back, 5 bases at V and 7 bases at J, with 14 bases in the middle. The CDR3 nucleotides are TGCAGTGCTCCCAGAGGGGGGGCGACCCAGTACTTC. Residues: CSAPRGGATQYF.

V and J are TRBV29-1 and TRBJ1-2; D is undetermined. The CDR3 loop spans 12 amino acids. Trimming took off 7 bases at V and 8 bases at J, with 17 bases between the two ends. Germline CDR1 reads SQVTM; CDR2 reads ANQGSEA. The CDR3 loop reads CSASRWAEGYTF. CDR3 nucleotides: TGCAGCGCCTCGCGGTGGGCAGAAGGCTACACCTTC.

Details on this clonotype: A read error may be the cause here, since a much bigger clone is one base away. This chain uses TRBV12-3 or TRBV12-4 with TRBJ2-1; D gene unclear. V lost 6 bases, J lost 4 bases, and 13 bases lay in between. The CDR3 runs 14 residues. Here the CDR3 reads CASSPGWVYNEQFF. The DNA of the CDR3 is TGTGCCAGCAGCCCTGGATGGGTGTACAATGAGCAGTTCTTC.

This clonotype was counted only a few times. V gene TRBV6-5 combines with J gene TRBJ2-5, with 13 bases fitting TRBD2. Germline V CDR1 and CDR2: MNHEY, SVGAGI. V was pared by 4 bases and J by 4 bases, with 6 bases of the junction left unmatched. The CDR3 extends over 16 amino acids. The CDR3 is CASSFLGLAGAETQYF. CDR3 nucleotide sequence: TGTGCCAGCAGTTTCCTCGGACTAGCGGGAGCAGAGACCCAGTACTTC.

V and J are TRBV7-8 and TRBJ1-2; D is unclear. V lost 3 bases and J 4 bases, leaving 9 bases between the germline ends. Germline-derived CDR1 and CDR2 are SGHVS and FQNEAQ. This CDR3 region has 13 residues. The CDR3 nucleotides are TGTGCCAGCAGCTTGGGGTACAGCTATGGCTACACCTTC. Encoded protein: CASSLGYSYGYTF.

V usage is TRBV27 and J usage is TRBJ2-1, with D maybe TRBD1 (7 bases). Germline loops: CDR1 MNHEY, CDR2 SMNVEV (reference sequence). The length of the CDR3 is 14 residues. V dropped 5 bases and J dropped 2 bases, with 10 bases sitting between them. DNA for the CDR3: TGTGCCAGCAGTGCGGGGACAGCCTACAATGAGCAGTTCTTC. This sequence encodes CASSAGTAYNEQFF.

This chain uses TRBV20-1 with TRBJ1-1, with 10 bases that match TRBD1. The CDR3 consists of 13 residues. CDR1 DFQATT and CDR2 SNEGSKA come from the germline V gene (reference sequence). Trimming removed 6 bases from V and 4 bases from J; junction bases left unmatched: 5. The CDR3 here is CSAPGQGVTEAFF. In DNA, the CDR3 is TGCAGTGCCCCAGGACAGGGGGTCACTGAAGCTTTCTTT.

In this sample, this clonotype turned up a few times. The chain links TRBV10-3 to TRBJ2-1; TRBD2 agrees at 7 bases. Germline-derived CDR1 and CDR2 are ENHRY and SYGVKD. With 6 bases clipped from V and 10 bases from J, the junction kept 15 bases outside the gene matches. This CDR3 has 15 amino acids. CDR3 protein: CAISDNNSGPEEQFF. CDR3 in DNA: TGTGCCATCAGCGACAACAATAGCGGGCCTGAAGAGCAGTTCTTC.

The sample holds a few counts of this clonotype. This rearrangement joins TRBV7-9 to TRBJ1-4; 7 bases line up with TRBD1. This CDR3 is 18 amino acids long. J lost 0 bases, V lost 0 bases, and 7 bases had no gene match. The germline CDR1 and CDR2 sequences are SEHNR and FQNEAQ (reference sequence). The CDR3 bases are TGTGCCAGCAGCTTAGCCGGCAGGGGGAGGTCAACTAATGAAAAACTGTTTTTT. Translating gives CASSLAGRGRSTNEKLFF.

This clonotype was observed a few times. The CDR3: CASSLASQRDTQYF. CDR3 DNA: TGTGCCAGCAGTTTAGCATCCCAACGGGATACGCAGTATTTT. V is TRBV28 and J is TRBJ2-3, with D unresolved. V shed 2 bases and J shed 6 bases, with 12 bases lying between them. This CDR3 comprises 14 residues. Germline CDR1 is MDHEN and CDR2 is SYDVKM.

The genes are TRBV30 and TRBJ2-1, with D possibly being TRBD2 (5 bases). The V gene's germline CDR1 is GTSNPN and CDR2 SVGIG (reference sequence). Between the trimmed V and J ends, which lost 3 bases and 10 bases, there was a span of 13 bases. This CDR3 spans 12 amino acids. CDR3 protein: CAWSSGVAEQFF. The CDR3 coding sequence is TGTGCCTGGAGCTCTGGGGTAGCGGAGCAGTTCTTC.

This rearrangement joins TRBV28 to TRBJ2-5; possibly TRBD2 for D (5 bases). The germline V gene has CDR1 MDHEN and CDR2 SYDVKM. With 4 bases removed from V and 11 bases from J, the gap between germline ends came to 23 bases. The CDR3 covers 15 residues. The CDR3 sequence: CASSSRRIPHGEQYF. CDR3 coding DNA: TGTGCCAGCAGTTCCCGTAGGATTCCTCACGGGGAGCAGTACTTC.

The chain links TRBV9 to TRBJ2-3; D unresolved. V shed 0 bases and J shed 1 base, with 9 bases lying between them. The CDR3 totals 15 residues. Germline loops: CDR1 SGDLS, CDR2 YYNGEE. The CDR3 loop is CASSVEERRTDTQYF. The CDR3 coding sequence is TGTGCCAGCAGCGTAGAGGAGCGCCGCACAGATACGCAGTATTTT.

This rearrangement joins TRBV15 to TRBJ2-1, with D unresolved. Germline CDR1 and CDR2: LNHNV and YYDKDF (reference sequence). CDR3 size: 13 residues. Trimming shortened V by 5 bases and J by 12 bases, and 17 bases separated the two germline ends. CDR3 nucleotide sequence: TGTGCCACCAGCCCACGGATTGCGGATGGGCAGTTCTTC. Translation: CATSPRIADGQFF. Variable domain in full (rest from reference TRBV15 and TRBJ2-1): DAMVIQNPRYQVTQFGKPVTLSCSQTLNHNVMYWYQQKSSQAPKLLFHYYDKDFNNEADTPDNFQSRRPNTSFCFLDIRSPGLGDTAMYLCATSPRIADGQFFGPGTRLTVL.